This TCR beta chain appears in the sequencing data of a study of shared clonotypes between healthy human individuals. Study context: The study used three CD4 naive, three CD4 memory, two CD8 naive and one CD8 memory plate per donor.

This clone was observed a handful of times. The antigen remains undetermined. Other DNA sequences in this specimen translate into the identical CDR3. TCRdb keeps only in-frame clones here, not all; method: immunoSEQ multiplex PCR. Here the sample spans 780,000 or so clones, 72% being singletons. This CDR3 has 14 amino acids. Per the germline V gene, CDR1 is SGHRS and CDR2 is YFSETQ. Trimming removed 5 bases at V and 0 bases at J, with 11 bases between. Study-wide results and limits: What naive subsets generally showed was a larger estimated richness than memory subsets showed.

CD4+ cells were split into CD45RA+ naive and CD45RA-negative memory subsets. Sample: memory CD4+ T cells sorted from blood. As for subset: CD45RA-negative fraction. The chain recombines TRBV5-1 with TRBJ1-1; tentatively, D is TRBD1 (6 bases). This TCR derives from a woman aged 30 to 39 in good health. The CDR3 spells CASSTQGMNTEAFF. CDR3 DNA: TGCGCCAGCAGTACGCAGGGGATGAACACTGAAGCTTTCTTT.